The present TCR beta chain was sequenced within a study of T cells in Graves' hyperthyroidism and ophthalmopathy. Study-wide results and limits: The model anticipated ophthalmopathy a median around 6 months pre-onset. Blood shared most expanded thyroid clonotypes above 0.001.

RNA transcripts gave rise to amplified TCR beta CDR3 regions. A first-round RT-PCR of the TCR CDR3 used the HTBI primer set. One entry per CDR3 protein, called by TCRdb with MiXCR from the multiplex PCR reads. The sample shows about 610,000 distinct CDR3 sequences, approximately 15% of them seen only once. The trim removed 6 bases at V and 1 base at J, leaving 17 bases unmatched. Germline CDR1 reads DFQATT; CDR2 reads SNEGSKA (reference sequence). The CDR3 covers 17 residues. This clonotype was seen ten or more times. Its target is not known. The V call is TRBV20-1, the J call TRBJ2-7; TRBD2 agrees at 8 bases. This clonotype was obtained from a woman between 40 and 50 years old with Graves' ophthalmopathy. The source material was blood. CDR3 DNA: TGCAGTGCCGCCCCGTCGGACGGGAGGGCCGCGTCCTACGAGCAGTACTTC. Protein product: CSAAPSDGRAASYEQYF.